This TCR beta chain comes out of a study of CD8 T cells in ankylosing spondylitis. Findings of the study overall: Reported data indicate significant enrichment of disease-linked clones within matched ankylosing spondylitis synovial fluid. Earlier reports found some motif variants in synovial fluid and blood in reactive arthritis. There was a TCR beta motif, made of eight highly homologous variants, that appeared characteristic of ankylosing spondylitis blood.

Unmatched junction bases numbered 9, after V lost 5 bases and J lost 5 bases. Germline V gene lookup returns CDR1 MNHNS and CDR2 SASEGT. The CDR3 extends over 17 amino acids. With molecular barcodes, quantitative 5'-RACE was used to make the TCR beta libraries. Each CDR3 protein gets one entry after TCRdb re-called the 5' RACE reads with MiXCR. The sample consists of a few hundred thousand distinct CDR3 sequences, about 10% of them appearing once. This clonotype was counted ten times or more. Its antigen is unknown. This sequence originates from a male donor with ankylosing spondylitis or in good health (not recorded which). The chain has TRBV6-1 and TRBJ2-3, with 14 bases that match TRBD2. The source material was blood, either unsorted or a sorted T cell fraction (not recorded which). The CDR3 loop is CASSLQGLAGVGDTQYF. CDR3 DNA sequence: TGTGCCAGCAGTCTTCAGGGACTAGCGGGAGTAGGAGATACGCAGTATTTT.